This T cell receptor (beta chain) was identified in a study of early T cells in non-severe SARS-CoV-2 infection. TCRdb fed the 5' RACE reads into MiXCR, producing one record per CDR3 protein. The sample holds approximately 44,000 distinct CDR3 sequences, roughly an eighth seen once. Trimming shortened V by 0 bases and J by 7 bases, and 10 bases separated the two germline ends. The CDR3 is made up of 14 amino acids. The germline gives CDR1 SGHDN, CDR2 FVKESK. This receptor was taken from an adult who was a healthcare worker with PCR-confirmed SARS-CoV-2 infection or an uninfected control (not recorded which). The chain carries TRBV14 and TRBJ2-1, with D perhaps TRBD1 (5 bases). What was sequenced was whole blood. CDR3 sequence: CASSQDPGKNEQFF. CDR3 sequence (DNA): TGTGCCAGCAGCCAAGATCCAGGGAAAAATGAGCAGTTCTTC. Combining the CDR3 with reference TRBV14 and TRBJ2-1 gives the whole variable domain EAGVTQFPSHSVIEKGQTVTLRCDPISGHDNLYWYRRVMGKEIKFLLHFVKESKQDESGMPNNRFLAERTGGTYSTLKVQPAELEDSGVYFCASSQDPGKNEQFFGPGTRLTVL.